Shown below are 16 T cell receptor beta chains from a single sample sequenced in a study of blood T cell repertoires in COVID-19. Generated by immunoSEQ multiplex PCR, the TCRdb table keeps only in-frame clones and is missing some. The sample records around 220,000 clones, approximately 86% being singletons. Source material: peripheral blood. These receptors all stem from a man aged 18 to 29 with active or convalescent COVID-19.

This chain connects TRBV2 to TRBJ2-3; 10 positions agree with TRBD2. V gave up 7 bases and J gave up 1 base; unmatched junction bases: 5. Germline CDR1 and CDR2: SNHLY and FYNNEI. The CDR3 has 15 residues. CDR3 protein: CASTSGSSGTDTQYF. CDR3 in DNA: TGTGCCAGCACTAGCGGGAGTTCTGGCACAGATACGCAGTATTTT.

The V and J genes are TRBV7-6 and TRBJ2-1, with 7 positions matching TRBD2. Losses at the gene ends were 0 bases for V and 4 bases for J; bases not matched to a gene: 6. CDR1 and CDR2 from the germline V gene are SGHVS and FNYEAQ. CDR3 length equals 16 residues. The CDR3 DNA reads as TGTGCCAGCAGCTTAGCAGCGGGAAGCCCTTACAATGAGCAGTTCTTC. Translated: CASSLAAGSPYNEQFF.

The V call is TRBV28, the J call TRBJ1-3; D is undetermined. Trimming cost V 7 bases and J 1 base, with 11 bases left between them. Germline CDR1 reads MDHEN; CDR2 reads SYDVKM. CDR3 size: 14 residues. CDR3 protein: CASTMRGSGNTIYF. CDR3 DNA: TGTGCCAGCACCATGCGGGGTTCTGGAAACACCATATATTTT. Full variable domain (rest looked up from reference TRBV28 and TRBJ1-3): DVKVTQSSRYLVKRTGEKVFLECVQDMDHENMFWYRQDPGLGLRLIYFSYDVKMKEKGDIPEGYSVSREKKERFSLILESASTNQTSMYLCASTMRGSGNTIYFGEGSWLTVV.

V usage is TRBV6-5 and J usage is TRBJ1-5; D possibly corresponds to TRBD1 (5 bases). Germline loops: CDR1 MNHEY, CDR2 SVGAGI. This CDR3 contains 13 residues. V lost 1 base, J lost 7 bases, and 8 bases lay in between. This CDR3 is CASSYFQGQPQHF. Here the CDR3 DNA reads TGTGCCAGCAGTTACTTTCAGGGACAGCCCCAGCATTTT.

The J gene is TRBJ1-2, the V gene TRBV28; D is uncertain. V gave up 3 bases and J gave up 8 bases, with 4 bases separating them. The CDR3 has 10 residues. The V gene's germline CDR1 is MDHEN and CDR2 SYDVKM. The CDR3 protein is CASSLEGYTF. The CDR3 DNA reads as TGTGCCAGCAGTTTGGAGGGCTACACCTTC.

The V call is TRBV19, the J call TRBJ1-5; TRBD1 is a possible D gene (5 bases). CDR3 length: 15 residues. V lost 7 bases and J 4 bases, leaving 17 bases between the germline ends. Germline V lookup: CDR1 LNHDA, CDR2 SQIVND (reference sequence). CDR3 in amino acids: CASTGSGGRNQPQHF. The CDR3 DNA reads TGTGCCAGTACCGGTTCCGGGGGAAGGAATCAGCCCCAGCATTTT.

The V gene is TRBV4-1, the J gene TRBJ1-6; 9 nucleotides line up with TRBD1. V trimming: 4 bases; J trimming: 6 bases; junction bases outside the gene matches: 10. The V gene's germline CDR1 is MGHRA and CDR2 YSYEKL. The CDR3 is made up of 17 amino acids. The CDR3 loop is CASSPKTRQGGNSPLHF. The CDR3 DNA reads as TGCGCCAGCAGCCCGAAAACCAGACAGGGGGGTAATTCACCCCTCCACTTT.

The CDR3 DNA follows: TGTGCCAGCTCACCGCCGGGAGGATGGACAGATACGCAGTATTTT. Residues: CASSPPGGWTDTQYF. The V call is TRBV18, the J call TRBJ2-3, with 7 nucleotides matching TRBD2. From germline, CDR1 is KGHSH and CDR2 LQKENI. There are 15 residues in the CDR3. Unmatched junction bases numbered 6, after V lost 3 bases and J lost 3 bases. Full variable domain (missing parts from reference TRBV18 and TRBJ2-3): NAGVMQNPRHLVRRRGQEARLRCSPMKGHSHVYWYRQLPEEGLKFMVYLQKENIIDESGMPKERFSAEFPKEGPSILRIQQVVRGDSAAYFCASSPPGGWTDTQYFGPGTRLTVL.

The genes are TRBV6-6 and TRBJ2-1; 11 bases map to TRBD2. Germline lookup yields CDR1 MNHNY and CDR2 SVGAGI (reference sequence). With 5 bases clipped from V and 8 bases from J, the junction kept 14 bases outside the gene matches. This CDR3 is built from 17 residues. CDR3 sequence: CASSPPIAGGPRDEQFF. The DNA for the CDR3 is TGTGCCAGCAGTCCCCCGATAGCGGGAGGGCCCAGGGATGAGCAGTTCTTC.

This clone has only a few counts. The V and J genes are TRBV4-2 and TRBJ1-2; the match to TRBD1 covers 12 bases. V lost 8 bases to trimming and J lost 8 bases; unmatched junction nucleotides: 6. Per the germline V gene, CDR1 is LGHNA and CDR2 is YNFKEQ. The CDR3 is made up of 13 amino acids. CDR3 in DNA: TGTGCCAGCCGGGGGACAGGGGGCTGGGGCTACACCTTC. The encoded protein is CASRGTGGWGYTF.

V usage is TRBV6-2 or TRBV6-3 and J usage is TRBJ2-7; a possible D gene is TRBD2 (6 bases). Germline CDR1 reads MNHEY; CDR2 reads SVGEGT. V gave up 5 bases and J gave up 4 bases, with 21 bases separating them. This CDR3 spans 16 amino acids. The CDR3 here is CASSVSGTQAGYEQYF. The CDR3 nucleotides are TGTGCCAGCAGTGTCTCCGGGACTCAGGCCGGGTACGAGCAGTACTTC.

The chain couples TRBV19 to TRBJ1-6; perhaps TRBD1 as D (5 bases). The germline gives CDR1 LNHDA, CDR2 SQIVND (reference sequence). The CDR3 length is 13 residues. V was trimmed by 5 bases and J by 8 bases, leaving 10 bases between them. The CDR3 DNA follows: TGTGCCAGTAGTCCAGGGTATGATTCACCCCTCCACTTT. Translation gives CASSPGYDSPLHF.

This clone was counted a single time. Compared with germline, one end of the junction differs, possibly owing to a read error. This chain uses TRBV12-3 or TRBV12-4 with TRBJ1-1, with D unclear. The CDR3 runs to 11 residues. CDR3 DNA sequence: TGTGCCAGCAGTTTTAACACGGAAGCTTTCTTT. This sequence encodes CASSFNTEAFF.

A single count supports this clone. V gene TRBV14 combines with J gene TRBJ2-1; 11 bases map to TRBD2. The CDR3 runs to 16 residues. Looked up from germline, CDR1 is SGHDN and CDR2 is FVKESK. V shed 2 bases and J 4 bases; nucleotides not matched to a gene: 4. The DNA of the CDR3 is TGTGCCAGCAGCCAACCGACTAGCGGGGATTACAATGAGCAGTTCTTC. As protein: CASSQPTSGDYNEQFF.

About this clone itself: It is likely a read error, because the conserved phenylalanine at the end of the CDR3 is missing. No DNA is shown, since the ends of the CDR3 on it are uncertain; the CDR3 is the one TCRdb lists. The chain employs TRBV14 and TRBJ2-3; TRBD2 reflects the table's D call only, with no check against the DNA. The CDR3 adds up to 13 amino acids, both ends counted. CDR1 and CDR2 from the germline V gene are SGHDN and FVKESK. The CDR3 region is CASSLPSSGGDVD.

The rearrangement links TRBV4-1 to TRBJ2-7, with 9 bases fitting TRBD1. Germline values: CDR1 MGHRA, CDR2 YSYEKL. Trimming took 2 bases from V and 4 from J; bases not matched to a gene: 9. The CDR3 sequence is 16 residues long. This CDR3 is CASSQPFRDREYEQYF. The CDR3, as DNA: TGCGCCAGCAGCCAACCCTTCCGGGACAGGGAGTACGAGCAGTACTTC.